This is a list of T cell receptor beta chains from one sample in a study of naive CD8 T cells in extremely preterm neonates. The repertoire was sequenced with immunoSEQ multiplex PCR; TCRdb's copy has only in-frame clones and lacks some. The sample shows thousands of clones, about 96% of them seen only once. The sequencing input was naive CD8+ T cells from blood. The receptor source for this set is a human donor in good health. Both conserved end residues are part of each CDR3. Fields, in order: V gene, clone size, CDR3 length, J gene, D gene, CDR3 DNA, CDR3 protein. A D gene is named only where the DNA matches it firmly. Expanded clones get a size class; other rows say once, few or many, or leave the size out.

TRBV5-1	-	12	TRBJ2-5	-	TGCGCCAGCAGCTGGCCTGGCGAGACCCAGTACTTC	CASSWPGETQYF
TRBV18	-	14	TRBJ1-1	-	TGTGCCAGCTCACCGACTACCTGGAACACTGAAGCTTTCTTT	CASSPTTWNTEAFF
TRBV5-6	once	16	TRBJ1-1	-	TGTGCCAGCAGCCCCCTGGGAATACGTGAGGGCACTGAAGCTTTCTTT	CASSPLGIREGTEAFF
TRBV7-3	-	13	TRBJ1-2	-	TGTGCCAGCAGCTTAGGACAGAGCGAAGGCTACACCTTC	CASSLGQSEGYTF
TRBV27	-	17	TRBJ2-2	-	TGTGCCAGCAGTTTATTCACCGGGGGGCGTCACACCGGGGAGCTGTTTTTT	CASSLFTGGRHTGELFF
TRBV5-4	-	14	TRBJ2-5	-	TGTGCCAGCAGCCGCCGAGGAGGGACAGAGACCCAGTACTTC	CASSRRGGTETQYF
TRBV7-2	once	12	TRBJ2-3	-	TGTGCCAGCAGCTTGACAGCAGATACGCAGTATTTT	CASSLTADTQYF
TRBV7-9	-	16	TRBJ1-4	-	TGTGCCAGCAGCCTAATACAGCTTTCAACTAATGAAAAACTGTTTTTT	CASSLIQLSTNEKLFF
TRBV28	-	15	TRBJ2-1	TRBD2	TGTGCCAGCAGTTTGGGGGGGACGGGGTACAATGAGCAGTTCTTC	CASSLGGTGYNEQFF
TRBV4-3	-	13	TRBJ1-2	-	TGCGCCAGCAGCCAAGTATCGGGGGACGGCTACACCTTC	CASSQVSGDGYTF
TRBV27	-	17	TRBJ1-6	-	TGTGCCAGCAGTTTAAACGTCTGGAGCTCCTATAATTCACCCCTCCACTTT	CASSLNVWSSYNSPLHF
TRBV5-6	-	14	TRBJ1-2	-	TGTGCCAGCAGCAGACAACTAGCTAACTATGGCTACACCTTC	CASSRQLANYGYTF
TRBV5-5	-	15	TRBJ1-5	-	TGTGCCAGCAGCTTGAATGGAGGGGGCAATCAGCCCCAGCATTTT	CASSLNGGGNQPQHF
TRBV18	-	13	TRBJ2-5	-	TGTGCCAGCTCACCGGGCCACCAAGAGACCCAGTACTTC	CASSPGHQETQYF
TRBV19	-	15	TRBJ2-3	-	TGTGCCAGCACACCCAGCGGACAGAACACAGATACGCAGTATTTT	CASTPSGQNTDTQYF
TRBV7-9	-	14	TRBJ1-4	-	TGTGCCAGCAGCCCACACCCCCGCGGTGAAAAACTGTTTTTT	CASSPHPRGEKLFF
TRBV6-5	-	14	TRBJ1-1	-	TGTGCCAGCAGTTACAGGGGGAGGAACACTGAAGCTTTCTTT	CASSYRGRNTEAFF
TRBV7-2	-	15	TRBJ2-7	TRBD2	TGTGCCAGCAGCTTAGTTCCGACTAGCGGGAGCGGGCAGTACTTC	CASSLVPTSGSGQYF
TRBV6-1	few	15	TRBJ2-3	-	TGTGCCAGCAGTGAAGCGGGTAGGAGGGGAGATACGCAGTATTTT	CASSEAGRRGDTQYF
TRBV7-3	-	13	TRBJ2-3	-	TGTGCCAGCAGCCCCAGACGGGCAGATACGCAGTATTTT	CASSPRRADTQYF
TRBV4-3	-	15	TRBJ2-2	-	TGCGCCAGCAGCCAAGGAAGACTATACACCGGGGAGCTGTTTTTT	CASSQGRLYTGELFF
TRBV5-4	-	17	TRBJ2-1	TRBD2	TGTGCCAGCAGCTTGGCAGTACTAGCGGGTACTAGGAATGAGCAGTTCTTC	CASSLAVLAGTRNEQFF
TRBV4-1	-	14	TRBJ1-4	-	TGCGCCAGCAGTCTACCCACAACTAATGAAAAACTGTTTTTT	CASSLPTTNEKLFF
TRBV30	-	14	TRBJ1-5	-	TGTGCCTGGAGTTTGGGGCAGCGCAATCAGCCCCAGCATTTT	CAWSLGQRNQPQHF
TRBV27	-	16	TRBJ2-3	TRBD1	TGTGCCAGCAGTTCCGGCTTACAGGGGGTCACAGATACGCAGTATTTT	CASSSGLQGVTDTQYF
TRBV7-2	once	14	TRBJ1-2	-	TGTGCCAGCAGCCCCGAGCGGGGGAGTGACGGCTACACCTTC	CASSPERGSDGYTF
TRBV7-2	-	17	TRBJ1-3	-	TGTGCCAGCAGCTTAAGGACAGTGGGTGACTCTGGAAACACCATATATTTT	CASSLRTVGDSGNTIYF
TRBV6-1	-	14	TRBJ2-7	-	TGTGCCAGCAGACCCGGACAGGGAGGGTACGAGCAGTACTTC	CASRPGQGGYEQYF
TRBV4-2	-	16	TRBJ2-5	TRBD2	TGTGCCAGCAGCCTCAGGGCAGCGGGGCGGGGGGAGACCCAGTACTTC	CASSLRAAGRGETQYF
TRBV18	-	15	TRBJ2-2	-	TGTGCCAGCTCACCCCCGACAGGAACGACCGGGGAGCTGTTTTTT	CASSPPTGTTGELFF
TRBV7-9	-	16	TRBJ1-2	-	TGTGCCAGCAGCACCCTTGGTGGTCCACTTATTGGTGGCTACACCTTC	CASSTLGGPLIGGYTF
TRBV4-2	once	21	TRBJ2-3	TRBD2	TGTGCCAGCAGCCAAGTTTTCGCCCCGGGACTAGCGGGAGTAGGGACAGATACGCAGTATTTT	CASSQVFAPGLAGVGTDTQYF
TRBV2	-	17	TRBJ2-1	TRBD2	TGTGCCAGCAGCGACCGACTAGCGGGAGTAAGTTCGAGAGAGCAGTTCTTC	CASSDRLAGVSSREQFF
TRBV6-1	-	13	TRBJ2-5	-	TGTGCCAGCAGTGACCTCCGGGGGGAGACCCAGTACTTC	CASSDLRGETQYF
TRBV18	-	12	TRBJ2-7	TRBD1	TGTGCCAGCTCATCCGACAGGGACGAGCAGTACTTC	CASSSDRDEQYF